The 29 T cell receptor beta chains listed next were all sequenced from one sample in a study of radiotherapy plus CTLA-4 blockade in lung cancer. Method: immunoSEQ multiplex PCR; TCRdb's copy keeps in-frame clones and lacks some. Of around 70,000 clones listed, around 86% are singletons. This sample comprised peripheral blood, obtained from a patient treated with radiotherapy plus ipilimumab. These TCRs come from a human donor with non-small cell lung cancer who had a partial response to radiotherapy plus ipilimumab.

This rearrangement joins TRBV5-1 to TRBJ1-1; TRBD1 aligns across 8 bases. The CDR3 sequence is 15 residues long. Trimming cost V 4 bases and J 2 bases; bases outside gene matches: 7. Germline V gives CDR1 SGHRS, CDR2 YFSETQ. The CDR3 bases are TGCGCCAGCAGCCCGACAGGGGCTCCCAACACTGAAGCTTTCTTT. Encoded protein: CASSPTGAPNTEAFF.

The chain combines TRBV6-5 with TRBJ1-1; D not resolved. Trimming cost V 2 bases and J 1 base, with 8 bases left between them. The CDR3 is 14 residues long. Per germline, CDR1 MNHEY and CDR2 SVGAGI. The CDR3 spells CASSYASGNTEAFF. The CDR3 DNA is TGTGCCAGCAGTTACGCGAGCGGGAACACTGAAGCTTTCTTT.

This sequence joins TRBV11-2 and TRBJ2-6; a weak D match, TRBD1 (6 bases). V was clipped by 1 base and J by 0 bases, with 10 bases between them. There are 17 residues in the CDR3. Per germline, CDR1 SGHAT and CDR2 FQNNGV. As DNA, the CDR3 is TGTGCCAGCAGCTTAGTCTGGACAGACTCTGGGGCCAACGTCCTGACTTTC. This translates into CASSLVWTDSGANVLTF. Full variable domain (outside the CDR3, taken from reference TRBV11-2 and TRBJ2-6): EAGVAQSPRYKIIEKRQSVAFWCNPISGHATLYWYQQILGQGPKLLIQFQNNGVVDDSQLPKDRFSAERLKGVDSTLKIQPAKLEDSAVYLCASSLVWTDSGANVLTFGAGSRLTVL.

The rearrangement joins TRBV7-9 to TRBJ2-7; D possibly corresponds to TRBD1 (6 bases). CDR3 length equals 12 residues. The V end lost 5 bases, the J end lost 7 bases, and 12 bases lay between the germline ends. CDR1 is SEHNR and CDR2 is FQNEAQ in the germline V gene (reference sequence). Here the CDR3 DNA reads TGTGCCAGCAGCCATGAGAGGGGGGAGCAGTACTTC. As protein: CASSHERGEQYF.

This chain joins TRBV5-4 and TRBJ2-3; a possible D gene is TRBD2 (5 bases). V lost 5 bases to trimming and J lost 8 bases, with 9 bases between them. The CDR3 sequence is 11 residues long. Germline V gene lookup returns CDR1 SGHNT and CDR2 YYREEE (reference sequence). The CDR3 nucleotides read TGTGCCAGCAGAAGCGGAGGTACGCAGTATTTT. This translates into CASRSGGTQYF.

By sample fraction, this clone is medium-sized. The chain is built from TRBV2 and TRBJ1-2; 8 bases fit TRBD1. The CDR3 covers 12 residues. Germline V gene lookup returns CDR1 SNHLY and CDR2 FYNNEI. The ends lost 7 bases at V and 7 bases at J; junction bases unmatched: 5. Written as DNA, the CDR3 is TGTGCCAGCATCGCCACAGGGGGTGGCTACACCTTC. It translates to CASIATGGGYTF.

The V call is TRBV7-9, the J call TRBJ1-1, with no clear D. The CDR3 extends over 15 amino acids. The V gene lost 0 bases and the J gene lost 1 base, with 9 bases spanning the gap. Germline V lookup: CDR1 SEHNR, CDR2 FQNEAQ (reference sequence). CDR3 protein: CASSLAGGPNTEAFF. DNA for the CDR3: TGTGCCAGCAGCTTAGCCGGCGGCCCGAACACTGAAGCTTTCTTT.

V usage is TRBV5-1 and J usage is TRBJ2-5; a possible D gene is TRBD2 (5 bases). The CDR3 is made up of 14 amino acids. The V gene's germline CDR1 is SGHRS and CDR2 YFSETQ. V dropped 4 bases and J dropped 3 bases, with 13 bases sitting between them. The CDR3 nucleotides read TGCGCCAGCAGCCCCGGGGTAGGGAAAGAGACCCAGTACTTC. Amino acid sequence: CASSPGVGKETQYF.

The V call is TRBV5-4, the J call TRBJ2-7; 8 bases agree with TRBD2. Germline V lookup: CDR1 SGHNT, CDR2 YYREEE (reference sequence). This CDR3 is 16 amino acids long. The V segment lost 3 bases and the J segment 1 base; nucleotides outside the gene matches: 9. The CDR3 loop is CASSSPQRETSYEQYF. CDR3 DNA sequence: TGTGCCAGCAGCTCCCCTCAGCGGGAGACGTCCTACGAGCAGTACTTC.

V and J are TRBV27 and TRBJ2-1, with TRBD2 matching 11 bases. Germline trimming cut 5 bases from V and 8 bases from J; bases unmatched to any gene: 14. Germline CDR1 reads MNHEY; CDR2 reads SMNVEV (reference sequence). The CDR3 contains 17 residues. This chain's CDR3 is CASSPYALAGEEDEQFF. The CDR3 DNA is TGTGCCAGCAGTCCTTACGCACTAGCGGGAGAAGAGGATGAGCAGTTCTTC.

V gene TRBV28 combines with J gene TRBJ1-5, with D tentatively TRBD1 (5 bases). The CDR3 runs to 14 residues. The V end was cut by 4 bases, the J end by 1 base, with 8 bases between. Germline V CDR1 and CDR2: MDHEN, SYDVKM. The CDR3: CASSSGPSNQPQHF. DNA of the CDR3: TGTGCCAGCAGTTCAGGGCCCAGCAATCAGCCCCAGCATTTT.

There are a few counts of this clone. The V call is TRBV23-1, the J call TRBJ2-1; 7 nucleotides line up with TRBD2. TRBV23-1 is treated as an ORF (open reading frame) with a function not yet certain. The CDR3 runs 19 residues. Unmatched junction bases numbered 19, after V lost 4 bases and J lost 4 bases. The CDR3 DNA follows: TGCGCCAGCAGTCTTTGCTGCTCGGCGGGAGAAAACGTTTACAATGAGCAGTTCTTC. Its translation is CASSLCCSAGENVYNEQFF.

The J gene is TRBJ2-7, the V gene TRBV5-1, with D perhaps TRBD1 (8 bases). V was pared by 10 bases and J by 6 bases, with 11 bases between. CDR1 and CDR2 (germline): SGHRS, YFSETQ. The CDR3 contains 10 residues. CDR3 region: CAYRGGEQYF. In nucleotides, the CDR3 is TGCGCCTACAGGGGGGGCGAGCAGTACTTC.

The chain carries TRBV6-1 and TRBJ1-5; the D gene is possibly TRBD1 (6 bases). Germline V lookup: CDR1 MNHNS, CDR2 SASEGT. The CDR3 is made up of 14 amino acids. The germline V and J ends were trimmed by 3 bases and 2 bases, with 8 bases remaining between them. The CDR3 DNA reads TGTGCCAGCAGTGACAGGGGAGGCAATCAGCCCCAGCATTTT. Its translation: CASSDRGGNQPQHF.

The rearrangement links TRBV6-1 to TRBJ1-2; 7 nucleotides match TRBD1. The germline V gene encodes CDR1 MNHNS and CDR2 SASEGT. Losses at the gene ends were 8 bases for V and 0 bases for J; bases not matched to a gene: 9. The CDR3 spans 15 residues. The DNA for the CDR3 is TGTGCCAGCGGGGAGTTCGACAGGGCTAACTATGGCTACACCTTC. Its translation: CASGEFDRANYGYTF.

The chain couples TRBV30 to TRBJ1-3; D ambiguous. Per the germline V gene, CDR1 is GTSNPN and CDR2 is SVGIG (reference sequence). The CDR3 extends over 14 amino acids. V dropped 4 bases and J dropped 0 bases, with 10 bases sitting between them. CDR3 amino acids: CAWTGKSSGNTIYF. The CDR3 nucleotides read TGTGCCTGGACCGGTAAGAGCTCTGGAAACACCATATATTTT.

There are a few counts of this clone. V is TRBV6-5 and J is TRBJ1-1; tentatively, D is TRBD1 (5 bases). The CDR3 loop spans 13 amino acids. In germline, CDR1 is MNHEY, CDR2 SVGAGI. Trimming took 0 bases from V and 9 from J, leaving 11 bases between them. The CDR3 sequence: CASSYSGRGKAFF. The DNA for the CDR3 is TGTGCCAGCAGTTACTCGGGCCGGGGGAAAGCTTTCTTT.

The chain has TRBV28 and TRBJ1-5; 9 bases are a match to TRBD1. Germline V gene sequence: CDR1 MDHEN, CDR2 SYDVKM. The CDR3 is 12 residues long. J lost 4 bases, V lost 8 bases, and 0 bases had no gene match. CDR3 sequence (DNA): TGTGCCAGCGGACAGGGGAATCAGCCCCAGCATTTT. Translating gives CASGQGNQPQHF.

CDR3 DNA: TGTGCCAGCACGTGGGGAGCGGGAGAGAATACGCAGTATTTT. This encodes CASTWGAGENTQYF. The chain couples TRBV7-8 to TRBJ2-3, with 8 bases aligning to TRBD2. V lost 7 bases to trimming and J lost 7 bases; unmatched junction nucleotides: 10. CDR1 SGHVS and CDR2 FQNEAQ come from the germline V gene. The CDR3 contains 14 residues.

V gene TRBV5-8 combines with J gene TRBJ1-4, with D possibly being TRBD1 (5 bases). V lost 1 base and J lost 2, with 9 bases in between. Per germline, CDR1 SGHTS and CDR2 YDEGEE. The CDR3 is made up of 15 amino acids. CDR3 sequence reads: CASSLKGVTNEKLFF. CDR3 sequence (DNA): TGTGCCAGCAGCTTGAAAGGGGTCACTAATGAAAAACTGTTTTTT.

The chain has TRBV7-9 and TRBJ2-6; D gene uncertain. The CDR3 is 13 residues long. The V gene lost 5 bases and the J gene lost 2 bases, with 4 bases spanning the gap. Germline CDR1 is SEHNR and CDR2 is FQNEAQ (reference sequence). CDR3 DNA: TGTGCCAGCAGCCTAACTGGGGCCAACGTCCTGACTTTC. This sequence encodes CASSLTGANVLTF.

The DNA of the CDR3 is TGCACCAGCAGCCACCTACTACCTAGGGGGAACACTGAAGCTTTCTTT. It specifies CTSSHLLPRGNTEAFF. The J gene is TRBJ1-1, the V gene TRBV1; the table gives TRBD1 as D, unverified against the DNA. TRBV1 is shown as a pseudogene. This CDR3 is 16 amino acids long.

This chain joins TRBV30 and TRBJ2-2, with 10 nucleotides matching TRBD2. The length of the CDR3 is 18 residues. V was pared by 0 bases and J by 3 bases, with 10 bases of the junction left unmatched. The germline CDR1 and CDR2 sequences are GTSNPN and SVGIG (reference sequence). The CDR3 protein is CAWSVRVSGRLDTGELFF. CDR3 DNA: TGTGCCTGGAGTGTACGGGTTAGCGGGAGGTTGGACACCGGGGAGCTGTTTTTT.

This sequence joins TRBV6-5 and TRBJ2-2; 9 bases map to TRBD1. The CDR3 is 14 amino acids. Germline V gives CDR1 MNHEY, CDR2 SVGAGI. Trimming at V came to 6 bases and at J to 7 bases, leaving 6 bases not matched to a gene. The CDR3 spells CASRGTGRSGELFF. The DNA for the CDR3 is TGTGCCAGCAGGGGGACAGGGCGAAGCGGGGAGCTGTTTTTT.

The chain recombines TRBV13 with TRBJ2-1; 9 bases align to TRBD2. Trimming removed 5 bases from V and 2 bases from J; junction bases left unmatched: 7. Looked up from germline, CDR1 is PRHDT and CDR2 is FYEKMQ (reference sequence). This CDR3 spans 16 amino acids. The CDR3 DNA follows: TGTGCCAGCAGCCCGGGAGGCGGGAGGGCCTACAATGAGCAGTTCTTC. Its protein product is CASSPGGGRAYNEQFF.

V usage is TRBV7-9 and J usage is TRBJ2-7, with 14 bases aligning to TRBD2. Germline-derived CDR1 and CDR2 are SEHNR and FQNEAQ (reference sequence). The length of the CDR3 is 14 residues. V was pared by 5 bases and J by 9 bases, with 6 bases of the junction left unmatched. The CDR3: CASSPGLAGEMQYF. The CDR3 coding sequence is TGTGCCAGCAGCCCGGGACTAGCGGGAGAGATGCAGTACTTC.

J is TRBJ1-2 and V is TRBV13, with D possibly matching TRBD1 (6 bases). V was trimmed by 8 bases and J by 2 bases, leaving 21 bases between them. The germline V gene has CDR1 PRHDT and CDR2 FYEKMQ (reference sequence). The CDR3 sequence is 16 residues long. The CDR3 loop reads CASRPENGGLNYGYTF. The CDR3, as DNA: TGTGCCAGCCGACCGGAGAATGGGGGCTTGAACTATGGCTACACCTTC.

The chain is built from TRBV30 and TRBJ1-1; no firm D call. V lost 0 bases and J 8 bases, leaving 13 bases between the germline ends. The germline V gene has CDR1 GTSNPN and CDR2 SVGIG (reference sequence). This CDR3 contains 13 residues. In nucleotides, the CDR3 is TGTGCCTGGAGTGTATCGACTCACCGAGAAGCTTTCTTT. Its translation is CAWSVSTHREAFF.

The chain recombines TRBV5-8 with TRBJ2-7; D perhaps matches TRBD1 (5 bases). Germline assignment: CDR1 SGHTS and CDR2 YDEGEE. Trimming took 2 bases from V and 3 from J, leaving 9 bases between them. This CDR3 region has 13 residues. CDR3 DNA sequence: TGTGCCAGCAGCTTCGCAGGGATCTACGAGCAGTACTTC. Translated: CASSFAGIYEQYF.